This T cell receptor beta chain originates from a study of blood T cell repertoires in COVID-19. Looking at the study overall: Samples representing acute and convalescent COVID-19 were sourced from the United States, Italy and Spain. PBMCs, B-cell-depleted T cells, or T cells were the source of the cDNA or gDNA that made up the material.

As handled by the study authors: Estimated nucleated cell counts came from reference gene primer amplification. Profiling relied on immunoSEQ multiplex PCR, and the TCRdb table lists in-frame clones only, not all of them. V, J and clone size are taken as reported in that table, and D and trimming were inferred from the DNA itself. The table has 200,000 to 300,000 clones, 80% to 90% seen once. The sequence derives from a young man with active or convalescent COVID-19. Sequenced input: peripheral blood.

CDR3 DNA sequence: TGTGCCAGCTCCCCCGTGGTGCGCGGGGGAGGCACAGATACGCAGTATTTT. It specifies CASSPVVRGGGTDTQYF. The V and J genes are TRBV18 and TRBJ2-3; 7 bases line up with TRBD2. The J segment lost 1 base and the V segment lost 6 bases, leaving 13 bases of the junction unmatched. From germline, CDR1 is KGHSH and CDR2 LQKENI. This CDR3 contains 17 residues.